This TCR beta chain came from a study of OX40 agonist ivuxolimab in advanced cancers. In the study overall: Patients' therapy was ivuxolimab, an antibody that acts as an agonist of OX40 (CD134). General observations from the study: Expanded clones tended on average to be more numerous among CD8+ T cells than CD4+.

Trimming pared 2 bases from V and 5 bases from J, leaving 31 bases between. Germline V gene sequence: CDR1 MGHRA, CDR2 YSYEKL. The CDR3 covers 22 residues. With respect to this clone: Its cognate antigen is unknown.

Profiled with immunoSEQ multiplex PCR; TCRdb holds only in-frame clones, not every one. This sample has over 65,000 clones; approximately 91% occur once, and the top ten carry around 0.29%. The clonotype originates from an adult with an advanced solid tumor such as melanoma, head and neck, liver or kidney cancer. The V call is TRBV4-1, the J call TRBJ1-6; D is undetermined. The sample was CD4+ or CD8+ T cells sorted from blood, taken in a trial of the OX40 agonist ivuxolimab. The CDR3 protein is CASSQLWAGRQIGTSHNSPLHF. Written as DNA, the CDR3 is TGCGCCAGCAGCCAACTATGGGCGGGCCGTCAAATTGGAACAAGCCATAATTCACCCCTCCACTTT.